The clone carrying this TCR beta chain has a handful of counts. The sample comes from a study of T cells in Graves' hyperthyroidism and ophthalmopathy. The source material, RNA transcripts, was used to amplify TCR beta CDR3 regions. During a first-round RT-PCR of the TCR CDR3, the HTBI primer set was used. Via MiXCR, TCRdb re-called the multiplex PCR reads, giving one row per CDR3 protein. The data show more than 75,000 distinct CDR3 sequences, under 65% seen once. Germline V lookup: CDR1 LNHNV, CDR2 YYDKDF (reference sequence). CDR3 size: 13 residues. V gave up 5 bases and J gave up 6 bases, with 13 bases separating them.

The sequenced sample consisted of blood. The TCR was taken from a woman in her thirties or forties with Graves' hyperthyroidism. The chain has TRBV15 and TRBJ1-1, with D possibly being TRBD1 (6 bases). The CDR3 region has the DNA TGTGCCACCAGCGCACAGGGTGGGGCTGAAGCTTTCTTT. Translation: CATSAQGGAEAFF.